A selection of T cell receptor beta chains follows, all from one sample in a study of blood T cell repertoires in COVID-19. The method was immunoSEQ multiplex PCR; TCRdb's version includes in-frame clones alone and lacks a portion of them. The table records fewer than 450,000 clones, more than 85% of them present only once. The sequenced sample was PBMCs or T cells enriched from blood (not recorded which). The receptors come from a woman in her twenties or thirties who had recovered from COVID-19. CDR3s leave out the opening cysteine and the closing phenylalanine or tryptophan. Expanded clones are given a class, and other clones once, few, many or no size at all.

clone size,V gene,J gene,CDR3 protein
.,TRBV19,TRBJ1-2,ASSISRGYNYGYT
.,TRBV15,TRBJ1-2,ATSEITNYGYT
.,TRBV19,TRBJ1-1,ASSNRGNTEAF
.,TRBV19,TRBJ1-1,ASSPKRRVASEAF
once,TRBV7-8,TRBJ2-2,ASSLGGTGFLNTGELF
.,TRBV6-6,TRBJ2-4,ASSYFGQGENIQY
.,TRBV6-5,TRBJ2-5,ASSYSVGGQETQY
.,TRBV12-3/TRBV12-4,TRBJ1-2,ASSLRTVYGYT
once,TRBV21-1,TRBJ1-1,ASRGGENTEAF
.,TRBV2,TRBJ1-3,ASKTGVGNTIY
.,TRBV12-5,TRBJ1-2,ASGFGGDGYT
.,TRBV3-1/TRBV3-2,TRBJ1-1,ASSQPPGDTEAF
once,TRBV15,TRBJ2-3,ATSAGTSGVSTDTQY
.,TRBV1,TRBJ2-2,TSSQELAGCTGELF
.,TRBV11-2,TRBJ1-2,ASSQTYSNYGYT
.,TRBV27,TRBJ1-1,ASSFSGHLNTEAF
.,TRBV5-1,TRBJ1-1,ASSLEDRSEAF
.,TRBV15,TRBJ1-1,ATSRTGNTEAF
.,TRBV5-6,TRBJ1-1,ASSFIGKNTEAF
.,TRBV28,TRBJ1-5,ASSPGRRPWKRVSNQPQH
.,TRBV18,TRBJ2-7,ASSSDRKPLSFTPEQY
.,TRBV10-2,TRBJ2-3,ATICSGGRTDTQY
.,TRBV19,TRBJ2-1,ASSMSIYNEQF
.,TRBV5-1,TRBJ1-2,ASSLGTGEAGYT
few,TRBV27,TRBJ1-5,ASSRRAGGPLSNQPQH
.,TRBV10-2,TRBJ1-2,ASSEAGNGYT